Listed below are T cell receptor beta chains from one sample, sequenced in a study of PD-1 blockade in classical Hodgkin lymphoma. Assay used: immunoSEQ multiplex PCR; TCRdb lists only in-frame clones, some missing. The sample contains about 36,000 clones, around 63% of which appear only once. Sequencing was performed on peripheral blood mononuclear cells (PBMCs), taken before the second cycle of nivolumab. The receptors stem from a human donor with classical Hodgkin lymphoma. The CDR3 runs from the conserved cysteine through the conserved F or W. A D gene is named only where the DNA matches it firmly. For some rows the clone size is stated as once, few or many, or as a class when expanded; others skip it.

D	J	size	V	DNA	CDR3
.	TRBJ1-1	medium-sized	TRBV10-3	TGTGCCATCAGTGGACACCTGAACACTGAAGCTTTCTTT	CAISGHLNTEAFF
TRBD1	TRBJ1-5	few	TRBV12-5	TGTGCTAGTGGTTCAGGGGGCTATGGTCAGCCCCAGCATTTT	CASGSGGYGQPQHF
TRBD2	TRBJ2-3	.	TRBV7-3	TGTGCTAGCAGCTTAAACGGACTAGCGGCCAGCACAGATACGCAGTATTTT	CASSLNGLAASTDTQYF
.	TRBJ2-5	.	TRBV5-1	TGCGCCAGCAGCTTGTCATCGGGACGAGAGACCCAGTACTTC	CASSLSSGRETQYF
.	TRBJ2-3	.	TRBV7-3	TGTGCCAGCAGCTTAGGACTCAGCACAGATACGCAGTATTTT	CASSLGLSTDTQYF
TRBD1	TRBJ1-6	.	TRBV9	TGTGCCAGCAGCGTAACGGGACAGGCCAATTCACCCCTCCACTTT	CASSVTGQANSPLHF
.	TRBJ1-1	.	TRBV29-1	TGCAGCGTAGGCCAGGGTGTAGGCACTGAAGCTTTCTTT	CSVGQGVGTEAFF
.	TRBJ2-1	.	TRBV29-1	TGCAGCGTTGAAGGTAGACTGATCTCCTACAATGAGCAGTTCTTC	CSVEGRLISYNEQFF
TRBD2	TRBJ2-7	.	TRBV25-1	TGTGCCAGCAGTGATTCCCCGCGGGTAGCGGGCGCCTCCTACGAGCAGTACTTC	CASSDSPRVAGASYEQYF
TRBD1	TRBJ2-7	.	TRBV7-2	TGTGCCAGCAGCACAACAGGGGCCGGTCAGTACTTC	CASSTTGAGQYF
TRBD1	TRBJ2-7	few	TRBV13	TGTGCCAGCAGCTTAGAGCGGACAGGAGCCTACGAGCAGTACTTC	CASSLERTGAYEQYF
TRBD1	TRBJ1-2	few	TRBV4-3	TGCGCCAGCAGCCAAGATCACGCGTCGACAGGGGGTAGGGGCTACACCTTC	CASSQDHASTGGRGYTF
.	TRBJ1-3	.	TRBV6-5	TGTGCCAGCAGTTACTCGATGTGGAATAGGGACACCATATATTTT	CASSYSMWNRDTIYF
.	TRBJ1-6	.	TRBV30	TGTGCCTGGAGTGATCGGGGCCTGTATAATTCACCCCTCCACTTT	CAWSDRGLYNSPLHF
.	TRBJ2-1	few	TRBV10-3	TGTGCCATCACCCCGACTAGTGCCCATGAGCAGTTCTTC	CAITPTSAHEQFF
TRBD1	TRBJ2-1	few	TRBV5-8	TGTGCCAGCAGCTTGGAGGGACAGGGGTCCTACAATGAGCAGTTCTTC	CASSLEGQGSYNEQFF
.	TRBJ1-5	.	TRBV28	TGTGCCAGCAGCCCACTGCGAGGGGTTAATCAGCCCCAGCATTTT	CASSPLRGVNQPQHF
TRBD2	TRBJ2-7	.	TRBV18	TGTGCCAGCTCCCTCGCCGGGACTATATCCTACGAGCAGTACTTC	CASSLAGTISYEQYF
.	TRBJ1-6	.	TRBV19	TGTGCCAGTTCCGTGGGCGGTAGCTCCTATAATTCACCCCTCCACTTT	CASSVGGSSYNSPLHF
.	TRBJ1-1	.	TRBV6-5	TGTGCCAGCAGCCAACCGGGGACTGAAGCTTTCTTT	CASSQPGTEAFF
.	TRBJ2-5	.	TRBV5-5	TGTGCCAGCAGCTTGGGGGTCCAAGAGACCCAGTACTTC	CASSLGVQETQYF
TRBD1	TRBJ2-3	.	TRBV4-3	TGCGCCAGCAGCCAAGATTCGGTAGGACAGGGGGTCTCAGATACGCAGTATTTT	CASSQDSVGQGVSDTQYF
TRBD1	TRBJ2-1	.	TRBV2	TGTGCCAGCAGTGTCCAGGGGGCAAGAAGCAATGAGCAGTTCTTC	CASSVQGARSNEQFF
.	TRBJ2-7	.	TRBV28	TGTGCCAGCAGTCTCTTCTACGAGCAGTACTTC	CASSLFYEQYF
TRBD1	TRBJ1-5	.	TRBV11-2	TGTGCCAGCAGCTTAGGACAGGGTGGTCGGCCCCAGCATTTT	CASSLGQGGRPQHF
TRBD1	TRBJ2-1	.	TRBV9	TGTGCCAGCAGCTCCACGACAGGGACACAATGGGGTGAGCAGTTCTTC	CASSSTTGTQWGEQFF
.	TRBJ2-3	.	TRBV5-1	TGCGCCAGCAGCTTGGTCGGGGTGAGCACAGATACGCAGTATTTT	CASSLVGVSTDTQYF
TRBD1	TRBJ2-7	.	TRBV6-1	TGTGCCAGCAGTAGACAGGGAGCCCCCTACGAGCAGTACTTC	CASSRQGAPYEQYF
TRBD2	TRBJ2-3	few	TRBV5-1	TGCGCCAGCAGCGTGAGTAGGGGGACTAGCGGCACAGATACGCAGTATTTT	CASSVSRGTSGTDTQYF
.	TRBJ2-7	.	TRBV11-2	TGTGCCAGCAGCTTAAATACGGTGTCGGGCTACGAGCAGTACTTC	CASSLNTVSGYEQYF
.	TRBJ2-1	.	TRBV19	TGTGCCAGTAGTATAGCCGGCGGCTCCTACAATGAGCAGTTCTTC	CASSIAGGSYNEQFF
TRBD1	TRBJ1-1	.	TRBV5-6	TGTGCCAGCAGCAAGCAACAGGGGCTGGACACTGAAGCTTTCTTT	CASSKQQGLDTEAFF
TRBD1	TRBJ2-2	few	TRBV2	TGTGCCAGCAGAGCGGACAGGGCGACCGGGGAGCTGTTTTTT	CASRADRATGELFF
.	TRBJ1-3	.	TRBV7-9	TGTGCCAGCAGCTTGGGGACGAGACGGGTTGCATATTTT	CASSLGTRRVAYF
.	TRBJ2-7	once	TRBV4-1	TGCGCCAGCAGCCAAGCACCCGGAGGCCGATACTACGAGCAGTACTTC	CASSQAPGGRYYEQYF
TRBD1	TRBJ2-1	few	TRBV7-3	TGTGCCAGCAGCTGGGACAGATCACTGGTCAATGAGCAGTTCTTC	CASSWDRSLVNEQFF
.	TRBJ1-5	.	TRBV4-1	TGCGCCAGCAGCCAAGGGGTATTACGGGGTGGTCAGCCCCAGCATTTT	CASSQGVLRGGQPQHF
TRBD1	TRBJ1-2	few	TRBV19	TGTGCCAGTAGTAGGACAGGGGACTATGGCTACACCTTC	CASSRTGDYGYTF
.	TRBJ1-1	once	TRBV6-6	TGTGCCAGCAGTTACTCCCACGGAAACACTGAAGCTTTCTTT	CASSYSHGNTEAFF
.	TRBJ2-3	.	TRBV14	TGTGCCAGCAGGCCAAACGGTGGGGCTACGCAGTATTTT	CASRPNGGATQYF
.	TRBJ2-1	.	TRBV18	TGTGCCAGCGCACTAAGGACGGGTAAGGATGAGCAGTTCTTC	CASALRTGKDEQFF
.	TRBJ2-5	.	TRBV5-1	TGCGCCAGCAGCCCTCAGCGGACCCAAGAGACCCAGTACTTC	CASSPQRTQETQYF
.	TRBJ2-1	.	TRBV7-9	TGTGCCAGCACCCCTAGCGAAAACTCCTACAATGAGCAGTTCTTC	CASTPSENSYNEQFF
TRBD1	TRBJ2-2	.	TRBV27	TGTGCCAGCAGTTTGGGTCAGGGGGTTTACACCGGGGAGCTGTTTTTT	CASSLGQGVYTGELFF
.	TRBJ1-1	.	TRBV25-1	TGTGCCAGCACGGGGGCACGGGCAGCTTTCTTT	CASTGARAAFF
.	TRBJ1-1	.	TRBV5-1	TGCGCCAGCAGCTGGGGGGGGCCGGGCACTGAAGCTTTCTTT	CASSWGGPGTEAFF